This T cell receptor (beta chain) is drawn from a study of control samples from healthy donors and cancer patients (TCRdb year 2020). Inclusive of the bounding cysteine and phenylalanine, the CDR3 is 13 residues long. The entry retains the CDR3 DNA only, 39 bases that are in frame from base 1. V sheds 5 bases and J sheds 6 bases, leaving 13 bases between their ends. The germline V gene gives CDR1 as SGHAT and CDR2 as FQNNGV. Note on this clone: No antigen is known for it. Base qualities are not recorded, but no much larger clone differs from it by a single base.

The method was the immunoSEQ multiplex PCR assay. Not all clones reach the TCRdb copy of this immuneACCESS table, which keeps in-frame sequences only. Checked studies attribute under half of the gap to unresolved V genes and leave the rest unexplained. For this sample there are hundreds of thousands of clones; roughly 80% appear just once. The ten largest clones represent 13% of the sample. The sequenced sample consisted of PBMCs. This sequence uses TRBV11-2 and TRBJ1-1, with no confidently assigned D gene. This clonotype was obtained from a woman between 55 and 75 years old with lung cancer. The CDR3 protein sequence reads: CASSSRVVPEAFF. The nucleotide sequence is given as TGTGCCAGCAGCAGCCGCGTTGTCCCTGAAGCTTTCTTT.